The 22 T cell receptor beta chains below were found in one sample sequenced in a study of T cell repertoires in cytomegalovirus infection. TCRdb processed the reads anew with MiXCR; each CDR3 protein has one entry. The sample consists of some 50,000 distinct CDR3 sequences, 20% to 25% of them appearing once. Their specific antigens are unknown. The sample consisted of CD8+ T cells from cultured PBMCs, taken from culture after CMV antigen stimulation. Every receptor here comes from a human donor in good health (CMV status not recorded). Some clones in this sample may be carry-over from other donors' samples.

The J gene is TRBJ2-5, the V gene TRBV11-1; the match to TRBD1 covers 10 bases. The length of the CDR3 is 15 residues. Trimming took 2 bases from V and 4 from J; bases not matched to a gene: 4. Per the germline V gene, CDR1 is SGHAT and CDR2 is FQDESV (reference sequence). As DNA, the CDR3 is TGTGCCAGCAGCTTATGGGACAGGGGACGAGAGACCCAGTACTTC. This gives the protein CASSLWDRGRETQYF.

This clonotype was seen a handful of times. V and J are TRBV28 and TRBJ2-7; no clear D gene. Per germline, CDR1 MDHEN and CDR2 SYDVKM. The CDR3 spans 13 residues. V was clipped by 2 bases and J by 2 bases, with 7 bases between them. The CDR3 region is CASSLRGPYEQYF. Here the CDR3 DNA reads TGTGCCAGCAGTTTACGAGGACCCTACGAGCAGTACTTC.

The chain has TRBV10-3 and TRBJ2-1, with D possibly TRBD1 on 6 matching bases. Germline CDR1 ENHRY, CDR2 SYGVKD. With 3 bases removed from V and 7 bases from J, the gap between germline ends came to 25 bases. There are 18 residues in the CDR3. The CDR3 sequence: CAISDRGFTGSVSNEQFF. CDR3 nucleotides: TGTGCCATCAGTGATAGGGGATTTACAGGGTCTGTTTCGAATGAGCAGTTCTTC.

This clonotype was seen only a few times. The gene calls are TRBV2 and TRBJ2-7; 7 bases align to TRBD1. This CDR3 is 14 amino acids long. Germline values: CDR1 SNHLY, CDR2 FYNNEI. Trimming at V came to 7 bases and at J to 4 bases, leaving 10 bases not matched to a gene. The chain's CDR3 is CASTQVGTAYEQYF. The CDR3, as DNA: TGTGCCAGCACTCAAGTCGGGACAGCGTACGAGCAGTACTTC.

This chain uses TRBV24-1 with TRBJ2-1; no firm D call. CDR3 length equals 16 residues. Germline V gene sequence: CDR1 KGHDR, CDR2 SFDVKD. V lost 0 bases and J lost 4, with 12 bases in between. CDR3 sequence: CATSDLGSTNYNEQFF. In DNA form, the CDR3 reads TGTGCCACCAGTGATTTGGGTAGCACGAATTACAATGAGCAGTTCTTC.

The CDR3 nucleotides read TGTGCCAGCAGCTTCCGGGACAGGGGCGACGAGCAGTACTTC. This sequence encodes CASSFRDRGDEQYF. This chain links TRBV11-2 with TRBJ2-7; 10 bases are a match to TRBD1. Germline loops: CDR1 SGHAT, CDR2 FQNNGV. With V trimmed by 3 bases and J by 5 bases, 4 bases remained unmatched. This CDR3 contains 14 residues.

The gene calls are TRBV28 and TRBJ2-1; TRBD1 matches 7 bases. With 4 bases clipped from V and 6 bases from J, the junction kept 6 bases outside the gene matches. This CDR3 comprises 14 residues. Per the germline V gene, CDR1 is MDHEN and CDR2 is SYDVKM. CDR3 in DNA: TGTGCCAGCAGTTCGGGACAGCTAACCAATGAGCAGTTCTTC. As protein: CASSSGQLTNEQFF.

This clonotype was seen a few times. This sequence joins TRBV7-6 and TRBJ2-7, with TRBD1 matching over 7 bases. The germline V gene encodes CDR1 SGHVS and CDR2 FNYEAQ. The CDR3 has 13 amino acids. With 4 bases clipped from V and 2 bases from J, the junction kept 2 bases outside the gene matches. The CDR3 loop reads CASSWGTAYEQYF. CDR3 bases: TGTGCCAGCAGCTGGGGGACAGCCTACGAGCAGTACTTC.

The V gene is TRBV7-8, the J gene TRBJ2-7; D may be TRBD1 or TRBD2 (5 bases each). The germline V gene encodes CDR1 SGHVS and CDR2 FQNEAQ. Trimming stripped 5 bases from V and 6 bases from J, with 17 bases between. This CDR3 is 14 amino acids long. The CDR3 spells CASSAPGRGSEQYF. For the CDR3, the DNA is TGTGCCAGCAGCGCCCCGGGACGGGGAAGCGAGCAGTACTTC. The entire variable domain, with the rest obtained from reference TRBV7-8 and TRBJ2-7, is as follows: GAGVSQSPRYKVAKRGQDVALRCDPISGHVSLFWYQQALGQGPEFLTYFQNEAQLDKSGLPSDRFFAERPEGSVSTLKIQRTQQEDSAVYLCASSAPGRGSEQYFGPGTRLTVT.

Only a few counts were recorded for this clonotype. J is TRBJ2-1 and V is TRBV7-6; D is uncertain. The length of the CDR3 is 11 residues. The V end lost 3 bases, the J end lost 6 bases, and 3 bases lay between the germline ends. The germline V gene has CDR1 SGHVS and CDR2 FNYEAQ. CDR3 in DNA: TGTGCCAGCAGCTTCCTCAATGAGCAGTTCTTC. It specifies CASSFLNEQFF.

The chain uses TRBV6-1 and TRBJ2-3; D not resolved. V lost 2 bases to trimming and J lost 4 bases, with 7 bases between them. The germline gives CDR1 MNHNS, CDR2 SASEGT. The CDR3 runs to 13 residues. The CDR3 protein is CASSEPGSDTQYF. The CDR3 DNA is TGTGCCAGCAGTGAACCCGGGTCAGATACGCAGTATTTT.

This clonotype turned up a few times. This rearrangement joins TRBV9 to TRBJ2-7; TRBD1 matches at 9 bases. Trimming took 0 bases from V and 6 from J; bases not matched to a gene: 7. This CDR3 has 15 amino acids. Germline values: CDR1 SGDLS, CDR2 YYNGEE. The CDR3, as DNA: TGTGCCAGCAGCGTAGGTGGACAGGGGACTCCCGAGCAGTACTTC. Translating gives CASSVGGQGTPEQYF.

This clonotype was counted only a few times. The CDR3 reads CASSLGWGERAETQYF. The CDR3 region has the DNA TGTGCCAGCAGCTTGGGCTGGGGGGAGAGGGCAGAGACCCAGTACTTC. The chain recombines TRBV5-4 with TRBJ2-5; perhaps TRBD2 as D (6 bases). CDR1 is SGHNT and CDR2 is YYREEE in the germline V gene (reference sequence). The length of the CDR3 is 16 residues. Trimming pared 0 bases from V and 4 bases from J, leaving 16 bases between.

This chain's CDR3 is CASSLSSQLLYGYTF. CDR3 DNA sequence: TGTGCCAGCAGTTTATCGAGTCAGCTGCTCTATGGCTACACCTTC. This sequence joins TRBV27 and TRBJ1-2; D gene ambiguous. This CDR3 spans 15 amino acids. CDR1 MNHEY and CDR2 SMNVEV come from the germline V gene (reference sequence). The V end was cut by 0 bases, the J end by 4 bases, with 12 bases between.

V gene TRBV7-3 combines with J gene TRBJ2-7; D perhaps matches TRBD1 (5 bases). The CDR3 length is 13 residues. Between the trimmed V and J ends, which lost 0 bases and 3 bases, there was a span of 6 bases. Germline loops: CDR1 SGHTA, CDR2 FQGTGA. CDR3 amino acids: CASSLTQGYEQYF. Written as DNA, the CDR3 is TGTGCCAGCAGCTTAACTCAGGGCTACGAGCAGTACTTC.

The chain has TRBV7-9 and TRBJ2-7, with a tentative D call TRBD2 (6 bases). The CDR3 is 14 amino acids. Germline V gives CDR1 SEHNR, CDR2 FQNEAQ (reference sequence). The V end was cut by 4 bases, the J end by 2 bases, with 12 bases between. CDR3 coding DNA: TGTGCCAGCAGCTCAGTCGGCGGGGCCTACGAGCAGTACTTC. Protein product: CASSSVGGAYEQYF.

The chain is built from TRBV7-2 and TRBJ2-3; 11 nucleotides line up with TRBD2. The CDR3 sequence is 14 residues long. The junction had 1 base not matched to a gene; V was cut back by 2 bases and J by 6 bases. Germline V lookup: CDR1 SGHTA, CDR2 FQGNSA. The CDR3 loop reads CASSLIAGGDTQYF. The CDR3, as DNA: TGTGCCAGCAGCTTAATAGCGGGAGGGGATACGCAGTATTTT.

The chain joins TRBV11-2 to TRBJ2-7; 9 nucleotides match TRBD1. The germline gives CDR1 SGHAT, CDR2 FQNNGV. The CDR3 is 14 amino acids. Germline trimming cut 5 bases from V and 2 bases from J; bases unmatched to any gene: 4. CDR3 nucleotide sequence: TGTGCCAGCAGCCCACAGGGGGCAGCCTACGAGCAGTACTTC. Amino acids: CASSPQGAAYEQYF.

The rearrangement joins TRBV4-2 to TRBJ2-1; 11 nucleotides line up with TRBD2. The CDR3 covers 16 residues. V lost 0 bases and J lost 9; bases outside the gene matches: 7. Germline CDR1 reads LGHNA; CDR2 reads YNFKEQ. The CDR3 loop reads CASSQEVAGGVGEQFF. The DNA of the CDR3 is TGTGCCAGCAGCCAAGAAGTAGCGGGAGGGGTGGGTGAGCAGTTCTTC.

The rearrangement uses TRBV7-2 and TRBJ1-2, with D hard to call. V was trimmed by 5 bases and J by 3 bases, leaving 10 bases between them. The germline CDR1 and CDR2 sequences are SGHTA and FQGNSA. The CDR3 is 13 residues long. CDR3 in DNA: TGTGCCAGCAGCCTAGGATCCCACTATGGCTACACCTTC. This gives the protein CASSLGSHYGYTF.

V and J are TRBV25-1 and TRBJ1-4; D possibly corresponds to TRBD1 (5 bases). V was clipped by 6 bases and J by 6 bases, with 14 bases between them. The CDR3 runs 14 residues. Germline CDR1 is MGHDK and CDR2 is SYGVNS. The CDR3 DNA follows: TGTGCCAGCAGCAATCGGGACGTTGATGAAAAACTGTTTTTT. It codes for CASSNRDVDEKLFF.

A few counts support this clonotype. J is TRBJ1-5 and V is TRBV7-8; possibly TRBD1 for D (5 bases). The CDR3 loop spans 9 amino acids. Deletions cut 11 bases from V and 7 bases from J, with 6 bases between. Germline lookup yields CDR1 SGHVS and CDR2 FQNEAQ. The CDR3 DNA reads as TGTGCCTCAGGGCAGCCCCAGCATTTT. It translates to CASGQPQHF.